These 21 T cell receptor beta chains came from one sample sequenced in a study of CD8+CD57+ T cells in acquired aplastic anemia. The use of genomic DNA as template underpinned the TCR beta VDJ and CDR3 profiling. TCRdb redid the calling of the reads with MiXCR, one entry per CDR3 protein. The sample yields about 150,000 distinct CDR3 sequences, 45% to 50% seen once. All sequencing subjects had displayed CD8+CD57+ cell expansion on flow cytometry. Sequences were obtained from sorted CD4+, CD8+, or CD8+CD57+ T cells (not recorded which) from PBMCs. The receptor set was obtained from a human donor with aplastic anemia.

Note on this clonotype: At one end, the junction sequence differs from germline, possibly due to a read error. The chain links TRBV10-2 to TRBJ2-1; TRBD1 aligns across 9 bases. The CDR3 covers 17 residues. CDR1 WSHSY and CDR2 SAAADI come from the germline V gene. CDR3 region: CASSYLTGTGSYNEKFF. For the CDR3, the DNA is TGTGCCAGCAGTTACTTAACCGGGACAGGGTCCTACAATGAGAAGTTCTTC.

The rearrangement links TRBV10-2 to TRBJ1-6, with TRBD1 identical over 7 bases. The germline V gene encodes CDR1 WSHSY and CDR2 SAAADI. The CDR3 totals 14 residues. V was pared by 5 bases and J by 8 bases, with 6 bases of the junction left unmatched. CDR3 nucleotides: TGCGCCAGCAGTTACAGGGGAGAAGATTCACCCCTCCACTTT. Its translation is CASSYRGEDSPLHF.

This clonotype was detected a few times. The V gene is TRBV2, the J gene TRBJ2-1; maybe TRBD2 (7 bases). The V gene's germline CDR1 is SNHLY and CDR2 FYNNEI. This CDR3 is 15 amino acids long. With 2 bases removed from V and 14 bases from J, the gap between germline ends came to 22 bases. The CDR3 here is CASSETGVGAGDEFF. CDR3 DNA: TGTGCCAGCAGTGAAACGGGAGTGGGGGCGGGGGATGAGTTCTTC.

This clonotype was observed once. Being one base from a much bigger clone, this may be a read error. V usage is TRBV18 and J usage is TRBJ1-1; 8 bases fit TRBD1. CDR3 length equals 13 residues. Germline V CDR1 and CDR2: KGHSH, LQKENI. The CDR3 is CPSAPSDRVGAFF. DNA of the CDR3: TGTCCCAGCGCACCGTCGGACAGGGTGGGTGCTTTCTTT.

This clonotype has ten or more counts. The V and J genes are TRBV5-6 and TRBJ2-1, with D unclear. CDR1 and CDR2 (germline): SGHDT, YYEEEE. The length of the CDR3 is 12 residues. V was shortened by 0 bases and J by 8 bases, with 6 bases between the two germline ends. The CDR3 protein is CASSLAKYEQFF. CDR3 nucleotide sequence: TGTGCCAGCAGCTTGGCTAAATATGAGCAGTTCTTC.

On this clonotype itself: A read error may be the cause here, since a much bigger clone is one base away. The chain has TRBV11-3 and TRBJ1-2; possible D gene TRBD1, 5 bases. CDR3 length: 13 amino acids. Germline V CDR1 and CDR2: SGHNT, YENEEA. DNA for the CDR3: TGTGCCAGCGGCTTAGTTGTGGGGCGCGGGCACACCTTC. Translation: CASGLVVGRGHTF.

This clonotype was counted at least ten times. The chain recombines TRBV9 with TRBJ2-2, with 11 bases that match TRBD2. The CDR3 length is 16 residues. The ends lost 3 bases at V and 4 bases at J; junction bases unmatched: 5. Germline CDR1 and CDR2: SGDLS and YYNGEE. CDR3 nucleotides: TGTGCCAGCAGCGGCGCTAGCGGGAGGATCACCGGGGAGCTGTTTTTT. Protein: CASSGASGRITGELFF. Full variable domain (outside the CDR3, taken from reference TRBV9 and TRBJ2-2): DSGVTQTPKHLITATGQRVTLRCSPRSGDLSVYWYQQSLDQGLQFLIQYYNGEERAKGNILERFSAQQFPDLHSELNLSSLELGDSALYFCASSGASGRITGELFFGEGSRLTVL.

The table lists this clonotype with many counts. The chain recombines TRBV20-1 with TRBJ1-1; perhaps TRBD1 as D (6 bases). The CDR3 is 13 amino acids. The germline CDR1 and CDR2 sequences are DFQATT and SNEGSKA (reference sequence). Trimming took off 2 bases at V and 7 bases at J, with 14 bases between the two ends. CDR3 coding DNA: TGCAGTGCTAGACGCTTACAGGGACGTGAAGCTTTCTTT. This translates into CSARRLQGREAFF.

V is TRBV5-1 and J is TRBJ2-1; 7 bases line up with TRBD1. The CDR3 extends over 13 amino acids. The junction had 10 bases not matched to a gene; V was cut back by 7 bases and J by 9 bases. Germline lookup yields CDR1 SGHRS and CDR2 YFSETQ. The CDR3 DNA is TGCGCCAGCGGCCTCGACAGGGACGGTGAGCAGTTCTTC. This codes for CASGLDRDGEQFF.

This clonotype was counted ten times or more. The J gene is TRBJ2-7, the V gene TRBV7-9; 9 bases map to TRBD2. CDR3 length: 15 residues. V gave up 3 bases and J gave up 3 bases; unmatched junction bases: 6. Germline lookup yields CDR1 SEHNR and CDR2 FQNEAQ (reference sequence). The CDR3 DNA reads TGTGCCAGCAGCTTTCGACTAGCGGATAGCTACGAGCAGTACTTC. It yields the protein CASSFRLADSYEQYF.

The chain recombines TRBV11-1 with TRBJ1-1; the D is unclear. CDR3 length equals 16 residues. Germline-derived CDR1 and CDR2 are SGHAT and FQDESV (reference sequence). Trimming took 5 bases from V and 1 from J, leaving 17 bases between them. CDR3 nucleotides: TGTGCCAGCAGCCGCAGGCCTAAGGATGGGAACACTGAAGCTTTCTTT. The encoded protein is CASSRRPKDGNTEAFF.

The table lists this clonotype with a count of one. The chain employs TRBV2 and TRBJ2-7; TRBD2 is a possible D gene (7 bases). CDR1 and CDR2 from the germline V gene are SNHLY and FYNNEI. The CDR3 extends over 15 amino acids. Trimming left V 1 base short and J 8 bases short, with 18 bases between. This CDR3 is CASSEERGAASKQYF. The CDR3 nucleotides read TGTGCCAGCAGTGAAGAACGGGGGGCCGCCTCCAAGCAGTACTTC.

Remarks on this clonotype: The junction departs from the called germline gene at one end, perhaps through a read error. This chain connects TRBV29-1 to TRBJ2-1; 10 bases fit TRBD2. The CDR3 covers 13 residues. The germline CDR1 and CDR2 sequences are SQVTM and ANQGSEA. The CDR3 protein is CSVSGRGYNGQFF. For the CDR3, the DNA is TGCAGCGTGAGCGGGAGGGGCTACAATGGGCAGTTCTTC.

This clonotype was counted a single time. The chain combines TRBV9 with TRBJ2-7; 8 bases align to TRBD2. The CDR3 loop spans 14 amino acids. Per the germline V gene, CDR1 is SGDLS and CDR2 is YYNGEE. V dropped 0 bases and J dropped 2; count of bases not matched to a gene: 1. The CDR3 bases are TGTGCCAGCAGCGTAGACGGGAGGGCCTACGAGCAGTACTTC. Translated, it gives CASSVDGRAYEQYF.

In its sample, this clonotype was seen many times. The V gene is TRBV3-1, the J gene TRBJ1-1, with no clear D. This CDR3 spans 14 amino acids. Trimming removed 0 bases at V and 4 bases at J, with 9 bases between. The germline CDR1 and CDR2 sequences are LGHDT and YNNKEL (reference sequence). This CDR3 reads CASSQERRVTEAFF. The CDR3 DNA sequence: TGTGCCAGCAGCCAAGAAAGGAGAGTCACTGAAGCTTTCTTT.

This chain links TRBV30 with TRBJ2-7, with D unresolved. Germline assignment: CDR1 GTSNPN and CDR2 SVGIG (reference sequence). The V end lost 5 bases, the J end lost 0 bases, and 14 bases lay between the germline ends. CDR3 size: 14 residues. The CDR3 sequence: CAWLSSDFSYEQYF. The CDR3 nucleotides are TGTGCCTGGTTAAGCTCTGATTTCTCCTACGAGCAGTACTTC. The whole variable domain, remainder taken from reference TRBV30 and TRBJ2-7, is SQTIHQWPATLVQPVGSPLSLECTVEGTSNPNLYWYRQAAGRGLQLLFYSVGIGQISSEVPQNLSASRPQDRQFILSSKKLLLSDSGFYLCAWLSSDFSYEQYFGPGTRLTVT.

In this sample, this clonotype turned up a few times. V usage is TRBV19 and J usage is TRBJ1-6, with a possible D match to TRBD1 (6 bases). CDR3 length: 16 residues. CDR1 is LNHDA, CDR2 SQIVND, per germline (reference sequence). Trimming left V 1 base short and J 10 bases short, with 17 bases between. CDR3 nucleotide sequence: TGTGCCAGTAGTATAGCGGCAGGGGCCGTCGGATCACCCCTCCACTTT. This translates into CASSIAAGAVGSPLHF.

This clonotype was found many times. The chain links TRBV10-2 to TRBJ1-1; D is undetermined. The CDR3 runs 12 residues. The ends were cut back, 3 bases at V and 4 bases at J, with 6 bases in the middle. Germline loops: CDR1 WSHSY, CDR2 SAAADI. CDR3 loop: CASSDPSTEAFF. Here the CDR3 DNA reads TGCGCCAGCAGTGACCCGAGCACTGAAGCTTTCTTT.

The chain carries TRBV20-1 and TRBJ2-5; D gene uncertain. The CDR3 is made up of 13 amino acids. V gave up 1 base and J gave up 3 bases, with 9 bases separating them. Germline CDR1 DFQATT, CDR2 SNEGSKA (reference sequence). This CDR3 is CSARVIVEETQYF. CDR3 sequence (DNA): TGCAGTGCTAGAGTTATTGTCGAAGAGACCCAGTACTTC.

CDR3 in amino acids: CASSPRGYYNEQFF. As DNA, the CDR3 is TGTGCCAGCAGTCCCCGGGGGTACTACAATGAGCAGTTCTTC. This chain links TRBV28 with TRBJ2-1, with D maybe TRBD2 (6 bases). This CDR3 is 14 amino acids long. Germline V gene lookup returns CDR1 MDHEN and CDR2 SYDVKM. V was cut by 5 bases and J by 3 bases, with 11 bases left in between.

The chain has TRBV11-1 and TRBJ1-5; TRBD1 aligns across 12 bases. Trimming took 4 bases from V and 4 from J; bases not matched to a gene: 5. There are 16 residues in the CDR3. Per germline, CDR1 SGHAT and CDR2 FQDESV (reference sequence). DNA for the CDR3: TGTGCCAGCAGCTCAGGGACAGGGGGCGCGAATCAGCCCCAGCATTTT. This sequence encodes CASSSGTGGANQPQHF.